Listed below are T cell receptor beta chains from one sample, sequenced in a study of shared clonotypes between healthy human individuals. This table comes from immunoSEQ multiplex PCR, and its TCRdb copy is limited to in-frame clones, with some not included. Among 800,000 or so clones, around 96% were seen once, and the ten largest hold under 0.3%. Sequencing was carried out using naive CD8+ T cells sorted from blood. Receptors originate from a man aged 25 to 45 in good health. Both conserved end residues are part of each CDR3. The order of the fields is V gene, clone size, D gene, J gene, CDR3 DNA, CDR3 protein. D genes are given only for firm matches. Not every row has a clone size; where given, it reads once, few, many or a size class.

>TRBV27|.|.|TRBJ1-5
TGTGCCAGCAGTTTCACGGGGAAGGGTCAGCCCCAGCATTTT
CASSFTGKGQPQHF
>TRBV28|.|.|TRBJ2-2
TGTGCCAGCAGCCCCAACCCACAGGGACACACCGGGGAGCTGTTTTTT
CASSPNPQGHTGELFF
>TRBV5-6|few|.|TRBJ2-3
TGTGCCAGCAGCCCGGGCCCTGGCACAGATACGCAGTATTTT
CASSPGPGTDTQYF
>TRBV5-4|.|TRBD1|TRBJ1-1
TGTGCCAGCAGCTTGATTGGGACAGGGTACACTGAAGCTTTCTTT
CASSLIGTGYTEAFF
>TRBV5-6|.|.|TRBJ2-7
TGTGCCAGCAGCTTTAAACTAGGCTCCTACGAGCAGTACTTC
CASSFKLGSYEQYF
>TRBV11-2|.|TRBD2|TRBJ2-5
TGTGCCAGCAGCTCGGGACTAGCGGGAGATGAGACCCAGTACTTC
CASSSGLAGDETQYF
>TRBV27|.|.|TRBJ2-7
TGTGCCAGCAGGACAGGGAGCGGAGGGGCTAGATACGAGCAGTACTTC
CASRTGSGGARYEQYF
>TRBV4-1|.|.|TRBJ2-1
TGCGCCAGCAGCCAAGATCTAGACCCTGGGTATGAGCAGTTCTTC
CASSQDLDPGYEQFF
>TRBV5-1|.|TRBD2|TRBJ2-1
TGCGCCAGCAGCAAGGGACTAGCGGGAGCGCGGTCTAGGGAGCAGTTCTTC
CASSKGLAGARSREQFF
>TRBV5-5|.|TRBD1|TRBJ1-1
TGTGCCAGCAGCTTGGTACAGGGGTATGAAGCTTTCTTT
CASSLVQGYEAFF
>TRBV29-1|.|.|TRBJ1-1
TGCAGCGTGGAAGCCGGGTGGCGCAACACTGAAGCTTTCTTT
CSVEAGWRNTEAFF
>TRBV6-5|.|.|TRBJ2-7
TGTGCCAGCAGTTACGCCGAGAGGGAGCAGCAGTACTTC
CASSYAEREQQYF
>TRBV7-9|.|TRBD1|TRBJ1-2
TGTGCCAGCACTGGTGGCAGGGGGCCCAACTATGGCTACACCTTC
CASTGGRGPNYGYTF
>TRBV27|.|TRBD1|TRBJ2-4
TGTGCCAGCAGCCGAAACCCGACAGGGCCCAAAAACATTCAGTACTTC
CASSRNPTGPKNIQYF
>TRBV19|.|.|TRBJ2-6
TGTGCCAGTAAAGCAATGAGCTCTGGGGCCAACGTCCTGACTTTC
CASKAMSSGANVLTF
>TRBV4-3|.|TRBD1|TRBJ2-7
TGCGCCAGCAGCCACTCCGGACAGGGGGCCCCCTACGAGCAGTACTTC
CASSHSGQGAPYEQYF
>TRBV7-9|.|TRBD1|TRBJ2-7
TGTGCCAGCACCGGACAGGGGACTTTGCGCCCCTCCTACGAGCAGTACTTC
CASTGQGTLRPSYEQYF
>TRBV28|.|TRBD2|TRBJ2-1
TGTGCCAGCCTCGCAGAACGGGAGGGTTACAATGAGCAGTTCTTC
CASLAEREGYNEQFF
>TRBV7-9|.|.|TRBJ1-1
TGTGCCAGCAGCCCTCGGACAGATATGAACACTGAAGCTTTCTTT
CASSPRTDMNTEAFF
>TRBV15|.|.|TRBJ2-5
TGTGCCACCAGCAGAGACAGGACCAACCAAGAGACCCAGTACTTC
CATSRDRTNQETQYF
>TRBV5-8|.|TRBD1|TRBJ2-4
TGTGCCAGCAGCTCAGGGACAGAGAACGGCCTAGCCAAAAACATTCAGTACTTC
CASSSGTENGLAKNIQYF
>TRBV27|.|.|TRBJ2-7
TGTGCCAGCAGTTTATCCCGTGGCTCCTACGAGCAGTACTTC
CASSLSRGSYEQYF
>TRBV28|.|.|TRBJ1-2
TGTGCCAGCAGGGGAGAGGCCGAATACTATGGCTACACCTTC
CASRGEAEYYGYTF
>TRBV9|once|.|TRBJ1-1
TGTGCCAGCAGCCCTAAGGGGGAACCCCTTGAAGCTTTCTTT
CASSPKGEPLEAFF
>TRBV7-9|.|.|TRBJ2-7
TGTGCCAGCAGCTTCCGGACAGAACCCTACGAGCAGTACTTC
CASSFRTEPYEQYF
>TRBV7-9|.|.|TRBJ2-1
TGTGCCAGCAGCTTATCAGTGCGGACCTACAATGAGCAGTTCTTC
CASSLSVRTYNEQFF
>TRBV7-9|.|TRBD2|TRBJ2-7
TGTGCCAGCAGCTTAGGAGCGGGAGTCGGCCGCGAGCAGTACTTC
CASSLGAGVGREQYF